Shown below are 12 T cell receptor beta chains from a single sample sequenced in a study of T cell repertoires in cytomegalovirus infection. The antigens of these receptors remain unknown. Using its own MiXCR run on the reads, TCRdb lists one record per CDR3 protein. The sample includes about 70,000 distinct CDR3 sequences, about 20% of them seen just once. The material was CD8+ T cells from cultured PBMCs, obtained from culture after CMV antigen stimulation. The origin of the receptors is a human donor in good health (CMV status not recorded). Some clones in this sample may be carry-over from other donors' samples.

This clonotype was seen a few times. The chain is built from TRBV7-9 and TRBJ2-1; D is possibly TRBD1 (5 bases). This CDR3 comprises 14 residues. Germline CDR1 and CDR2: SEHNR and FQNEAQ (reference sequence). Trimming shortened V by 5 bases and J by 5 bases, and 13 bases separated the two germline ends. The CDR3 DNA is TGTGCCAGCAGCCATCCCCAAGGGGACAATGAGCAGTTCTTC. Translating gives CASSHPQGDNEQFF.

The chain has TRBV29-1 and TRBJ2-2, with 8 bases identical to TRBD1. Germline V CDR1 and CDR2: SQVTM, ANQGSEA. The CDR3 contains 13 residues. With V trimmed by 7 bases and J by 5 bases, 6 bases remained unmatched. CDR3 nucleotides: TGCAGCGCCCAGGGGGCCAAGACCGGGGAGCTGTTTTTT. This translates into CSAQGAKTGELFF.

In this sample, this clonotype turned up a few times. A junction end diverges from the germline sequence, so it may reflect a read error. The rearrangement joins TRBV7-7 to TRBJ2-3; tentative D call: TRBD1 (6 bases). Germline V gene data show CDR1 as SSHAT and CDR2 as FNYEAQ (reference sequence). This CDR3 contains 15 residues. The chain's CDR3 is CASSLGGPNTDTQYF. In DNA, the CDR3 is TGTGCTAGCAGCTTAGGGGGACCGAACACAGATACGCAGTATTTT.

V is TRBV29-1 and J is TRBJ1-5, with D uncertain. V was trimmed by 2 bases and J by 3 bases, leaving 8 bases between them. Germline CDR1 is SQVTM and CDR2 is ANQGSEA. This CDR3 is 13 amino acids long. CDR3 sequence reads: CSVESGYNQPQHF. In DNA, the CDR3 is TGCAGCGTTGAAAGCGGATACAATCAGCCCCAGCATTTT.

The CDR3 protein is CASSSRTGQETQYF. CDR3 sequence (DNA): TGTGCCAGCAGCTCTCGGACAGGTCAAGAGACCCAGTACTTC. The gene calls are TRBV7-6 and TRBJ2-5; 7 bases are a match to TRBD1. The germline V gene has CDR1 SGHVS and CDR2 FNYEAQ. The ends lost 4 bases at V and 2 bases at J; junction bases unmatched: 4. This CDR3 spans 14 amino acids.

The sample holds a few counts of this clonotype. The V call is TRBV7-9, the J call TRBJ1-1; D remains ambiguous. Germline-derived CDR1 and CDR2 are SEHNR and FQNEAQ (reference sequence). The CDR3 covers 10 residues. Trimming cost V 11 bases and J 1 base, with 5 bases left between them. The CDR3 DNA reads as TGTGCCGCCGGGAACACTGAAGCTTTCTTT. Its protein is CAAGNTEAFF.

This clonotype was counted only a few times. The gene calls are TRBV7-8 and TRBJ2-7; the match to TRBD1 covers 7 bases. Unmatched junction bases numbered 15, after V lost 8 bases and J lost 5 bases. Germline lookup yields CDR1 SGHVS and CDR2 FQNEAQ. The CDR3 runs 15 residues. Here the CDR3 reads CASFHRGRAIHEQYF. The CDR3 DNA sequence: TGTGCCAGCTTCCACAGGGGTCGAGCAATCCACGAGCAGTACTTC.

This clonotype is classed as medium-sized. This chain uses TRBV4-1 with TRBJ2-4; 7 positions match TRBD1. V lost 3 bases to trimming and J lost 5 bases; unmatched junction nucleotides: 7. Germline CDR1 is MGHRA and CDR2 is YSYEKL. This CDR3 contains 15 residues. The CDR3 protein is CASSHVTGQQNIQYF. For the CDR3, the DNA is TGCGCCAGCAGCCACGTCACGGGACAGCAAAACATTCAGTACTTC.

By sample fraction, this clonotype is medium-sized (0.01 to 0.1%). The chain has TRBV10-3 and TRBJ2-1; the D is unclear. V lost 8 bases to trimming and J lost 6 bases, with 8 bases between them. The CDR3 contains 11 residues. Germline V lookup: CDR1 ENHRY, CDR2 SYGVKD. This CDR3 reads CAIGPPNEQFF. As DNA, the CDR3 is TGTGCCATCGGGCCGCCCAATGAGCAGTTCTTC.

This clonotype was counted only a few times. V and J are TRBV12-3 or TRBV12-4 and TRBJ2-7, with a possible D match to TRBD2 (6 bases). The CDR3 totals 14 residues. Trimming took 2 bases from V and 3 from J, leaving 11 bases between them. The CDR3: CASSLPPRGYEQYF. CDR3 DNA sequence: TGTGCCAGCAGTTTACCCCCGCGGGGCTACGAGCAGTACTTC.

The chain is built from TRBV7-2 and TRBJ2-3, with 7 positions matching TRBD2. Per the germline V gene, CDR1 is SGHTA and CDR2 is FQGNSA. V lost 0 bases to trimming and J lost 6 bases; unmatched junction nucleotides: 6. This CDR3 has 15 residues. CDR3 nucleotides: TGTGCCAGCAGCTTAGCTGGCGGGGGTGCGGATACGCAGTATTTT. Its protein product is CASSLAGGGADTQYF. The variable domain in full, with the rest retrieved from reference TRBV7-2 and TRBJ2-3, is GAGVSQSPSNKVTEKGKDVELRCDPISGHTALYWYRQSLGQGLEFLIYFQGNSAPDKSGLPSDRFSAERTGGSVSTLTIQRTQQEDSAVYLCASSLAGGGADTQYFGPGTRLTVL.

This clonotype was found a few times. One end of the junction fails to match germline, which may point to a read error. V and J are TRBV28 and TRBJ2-3, with 10 positions matching TRBD2. Germline V gene lookup returns CDR1 MDHEN and CDR2 SYDVKM. This CDR3 comprises 14 residues. The CDR3 DNA sequence: TGTGCCAGCAGTCCGCTGACTAGCGGGCCTACCGCCCATTTT. This sequence encodes CASSPLTSGPTAHF.